The rows below give T cell receptor beta chains drawn from one sample of a study of blood T cell repertoires in COVID-19. The repertoire was sequenced with immunoSEQ multiplex PCR; TCRdb's copy has only in-frame clones and lacks some. Here the sample spans roughly 330,000 clones, about nine tenths being singletons. The source material was PBMCs or T cells enriched from blood (not recorded which). Receptors were obtained from a woman younger than 35 who had recovered from COVID-19. CDR3s include the opening cysteine and the closing phenylalanine or tryptophan. The D gene is left open where the match is weak.

d_gene: TRBD1; v_gene: TRBV3-1/TRBV3-2; j_gene: TRBJ1-6; CDR3nt: TGTGCCAGCAGCCAACTAAGACAGGGGATTCGATCACCCCTCCACTTT; CDR3aa: CASSQLRQGIRSPLHF
d_gene: .; v_gene: TRBV30; j_gene: TRBJ1-1; CDR3nt: TGTGCCTGGAGCGCCCTTTCGGACACTGAAGCTTTCTTT; CDR3aa: CAWSALSDTEAFF
d_gene: .; v_gene: TRBV7-9; j_gene: TRBJ1-1; CDR3nt: TGTGCCAGCAGCTTTACCGCAGGCACTGAAGCTTTCTTT; CDR3aa: CASSFTAGTEAFF
d_gene: TRBD1; v_gene: TRBV3-1/TRBV3-2; j_gene: TRBJ2-3; CDR3nt: TGTGCCAGCAGCCAGCTCTGGACAGGGGCGGGTGCAGATACGCAGTATTTT; CDR3aa: CASSQLWTGAGADTQYF
d_gene: TRBD2; v_gene: TRBV3-1/TRBV3-2; j_gene: TRBJ2-1; CDR3nt: TGTGCCAGCAGCCGCCGACTAGCGGGGGGGTCCTCCTACAATGAGCAGTTCTTC; CDR3aa: CASSRRLAGGSSYNEQFF
d_gene: TRBD1; v_gene: TRBV27; j_gene: TRBJ1-2; CDR3nt: TGTGCCAGCAGAACAGGGGGCGAAGGCTACACCTTC; CDR3aa: CASRTGGEGYTF
d_gene: TRBD1; v_gene: TRBV2; j_gene: TRBJ1-5; CDR3nt: TGTGCCAGCAGCCTGGACAGGGGCAATCAGCCCCAGCATTTT; CDR3aa: CASSLDRGNQPQHF
d_gene: TRBD1; v_gene: TRBV2; j_gene: TRBJ1-2; CDR3nt: TGTGCCAGCAGTACCGGACAGGGGGCGTACTATGGCTACACCTTC; CDR3aa: CASSTGQGAYYGYTF
d_gene: .; v_gene: TRBV6-1; j_gene: TRBJ2-5; CDR3nt: TGTGCCAGCAGTGAAAGGGCGGGAAGGGTAGAGACCCAGTACTTC; CDR3aa: CASSERAGRVETQYF
d_gene: TRBD2; v_gene: TRBV7-9; j_gene: TRBJ2-2; CDR3nt: TGTGCCAGCAGCTCGGCGGGGGGACCCGGGGAGCTGTTTTTT; CDR3aa: CASSSAGGPGELFF
d_gene: .; v_gene: TRBV27; j_gene: TRBJ1-5; CDR3nt: TGTGCCAGCAGTCCCTCGGTAGCCGGGAGGGATCAGCCCCAGCATTTT; CDR3aa: CASSPSVAGRDQPQHF
d_gene: .; v_gene: TRBV6-5; j_gene: TRBJ2-7; CDR3nt: TGTGCCAGCAGACTACAGGGAGCGTACGAGCAGTACTTC; CDR3aa: CASRLQGAYEQYF